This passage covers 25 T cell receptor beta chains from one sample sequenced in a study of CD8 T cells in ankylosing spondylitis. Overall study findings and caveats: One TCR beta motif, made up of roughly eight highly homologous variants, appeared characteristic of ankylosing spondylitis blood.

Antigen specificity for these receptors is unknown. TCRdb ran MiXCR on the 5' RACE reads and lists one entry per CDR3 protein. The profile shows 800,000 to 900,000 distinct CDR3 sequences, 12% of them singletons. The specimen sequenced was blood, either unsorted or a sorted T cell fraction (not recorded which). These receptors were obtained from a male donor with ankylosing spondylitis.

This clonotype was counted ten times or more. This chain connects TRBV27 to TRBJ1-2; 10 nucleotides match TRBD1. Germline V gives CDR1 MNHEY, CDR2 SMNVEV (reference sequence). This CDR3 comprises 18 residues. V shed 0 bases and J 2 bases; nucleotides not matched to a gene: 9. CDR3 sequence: CASSLSPTGQGENYGYTF. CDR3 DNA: TGTGCCAGCAGTTTATCGCCCACAGGACAGGGGGAAAACTATGGCTACACCTTC.

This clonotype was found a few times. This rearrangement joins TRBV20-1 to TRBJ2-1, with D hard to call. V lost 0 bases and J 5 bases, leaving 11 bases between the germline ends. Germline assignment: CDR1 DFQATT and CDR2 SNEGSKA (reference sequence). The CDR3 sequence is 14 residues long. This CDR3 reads CSARDTLANNEQFF. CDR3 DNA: TGCAGTGCTAGAGATACGTTAGCTAACAATGAGCAGTTCTTC.

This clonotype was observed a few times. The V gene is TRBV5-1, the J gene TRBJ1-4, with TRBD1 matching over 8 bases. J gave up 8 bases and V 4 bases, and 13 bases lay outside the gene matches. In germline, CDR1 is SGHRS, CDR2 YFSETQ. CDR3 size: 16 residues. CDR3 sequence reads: CASSQNRGWGEEKLFF. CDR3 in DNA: TGCGCCAGCAGCCAGAACAGGGGGTGGGGAGAAGAAAAACTGTTTTTT.

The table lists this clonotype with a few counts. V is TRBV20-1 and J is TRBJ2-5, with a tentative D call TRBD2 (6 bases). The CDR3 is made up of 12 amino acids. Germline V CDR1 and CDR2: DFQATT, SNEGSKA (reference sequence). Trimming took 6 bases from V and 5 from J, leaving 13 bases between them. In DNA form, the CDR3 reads TGCAGTGCCCCAGGGAGGACTGAGACCCAGTACTTC. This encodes CSAPGRTETQYF.

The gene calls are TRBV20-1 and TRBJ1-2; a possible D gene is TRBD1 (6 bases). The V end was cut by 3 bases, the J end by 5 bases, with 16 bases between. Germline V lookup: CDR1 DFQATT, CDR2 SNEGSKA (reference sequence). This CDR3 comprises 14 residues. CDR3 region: CSASNPLTGYGYTF. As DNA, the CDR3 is TGCAGTGCTAGTAATCCTCTCACAGGGTATGGCTACACCTTC.

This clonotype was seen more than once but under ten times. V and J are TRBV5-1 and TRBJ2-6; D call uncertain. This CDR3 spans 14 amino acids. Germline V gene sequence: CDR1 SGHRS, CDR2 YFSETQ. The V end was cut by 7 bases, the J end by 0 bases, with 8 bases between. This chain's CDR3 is CASGPSSGANVLTF. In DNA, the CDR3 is TGCGCCAGCGGGCCCTCCTCTGGGGCCAACGTCCTGACTTTC.

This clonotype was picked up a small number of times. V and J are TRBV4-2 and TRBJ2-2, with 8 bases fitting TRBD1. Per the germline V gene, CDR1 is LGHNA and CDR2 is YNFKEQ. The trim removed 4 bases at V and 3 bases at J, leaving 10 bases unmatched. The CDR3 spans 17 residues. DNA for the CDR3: TGTGCCAGCAGCCCGAAAAAACAGGGGGGTTACACCGGGGAGCTGTTTTTT. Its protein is CASSPKKQGGYTGELFF.

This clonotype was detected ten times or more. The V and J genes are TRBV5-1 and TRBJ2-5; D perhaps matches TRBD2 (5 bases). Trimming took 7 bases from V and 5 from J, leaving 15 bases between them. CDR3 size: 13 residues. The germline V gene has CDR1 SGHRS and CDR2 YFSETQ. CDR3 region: CASDYQGRETQYF. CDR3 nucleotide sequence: TGCGCCAGCGACTACCAAGGCAGGGAGACCCAGTACTTC. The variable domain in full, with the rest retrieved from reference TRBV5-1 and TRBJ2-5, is KAGVTQTPRYLIKTRGQQVTLSCSPISGHRSVSWYQQTPGQGLQFLFEYFSETQRNKGNFPGRFSGRQFSNSRSEMNVSTLELGDSALYLCASDYQGRETQYFGPGTRLLVL.

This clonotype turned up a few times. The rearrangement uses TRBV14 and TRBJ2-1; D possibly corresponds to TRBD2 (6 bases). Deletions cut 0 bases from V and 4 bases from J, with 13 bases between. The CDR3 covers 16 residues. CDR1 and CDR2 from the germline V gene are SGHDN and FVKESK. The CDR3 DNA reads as TGTGCCAGCAGCCAAGATTCGGGGGTCAATTACAATGAGCAGTTCTTC. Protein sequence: CASSQDSGVNYNEQFF.

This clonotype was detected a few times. In DNA, the CDR3 is TGCGCCAGCAGCCAGGGACCTGCGGCAACTAATGAAAAACTGTTTTTT. Amino acid sequence: CASSQGPAATNEKLFF. V gene TRBV4-3 combines with J gene TRBJ1-4; D perhaps matches TRBD1 (5 bases). Trimming took off 3 bases at V and 0 bases at J, with 11 bases between the two ends. CDR3 length: 16 amino acids. Germline CDR1 reads LGHNA; CDR2 reads YSLEER.

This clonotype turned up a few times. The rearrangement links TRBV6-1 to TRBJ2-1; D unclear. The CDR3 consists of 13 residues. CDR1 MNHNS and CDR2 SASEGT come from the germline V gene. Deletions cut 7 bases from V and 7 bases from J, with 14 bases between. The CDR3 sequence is CASTLLVRNEQFF. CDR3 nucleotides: TGTGCCAGCACGCTCTTGGTACGGAATGAGCAGTTCTTC.

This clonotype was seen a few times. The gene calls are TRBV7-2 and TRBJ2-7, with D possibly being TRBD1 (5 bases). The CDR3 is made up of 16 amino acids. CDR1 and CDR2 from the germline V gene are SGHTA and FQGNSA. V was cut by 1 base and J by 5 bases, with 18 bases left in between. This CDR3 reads CASSLDAPAQGNEQYF. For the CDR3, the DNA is TGTGCCAGCAGCTTAGACGCCCCCGCGCAGGGAAACGAGCAGTACTTC.

The CDR3 here is CASSWTGRMNTEAFF. The CDR3 DNA sequence: TGTGCCAGCAGCTGGACAGGGAGGATGAACACTGAAGCTTTCTTT. V gene TRBV7-8 combines with J gene TRBJ1-1; 8 bases map to TRBD1. Germline loops: CDR1 SGHVS, CDR2 FQNEAQ. Trimming removed 4 bases from V and 0 bases from J; junction bases left unmatched: 4. This CDR3 region has 15 residues.

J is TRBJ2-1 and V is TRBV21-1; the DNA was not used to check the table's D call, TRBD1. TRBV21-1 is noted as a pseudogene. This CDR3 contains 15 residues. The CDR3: CASSIRDRECAEQFF. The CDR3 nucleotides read TGTGCCAGCAGCATCCGGGACAGGGAGTGTGCTGAGCAGTTCTTC.

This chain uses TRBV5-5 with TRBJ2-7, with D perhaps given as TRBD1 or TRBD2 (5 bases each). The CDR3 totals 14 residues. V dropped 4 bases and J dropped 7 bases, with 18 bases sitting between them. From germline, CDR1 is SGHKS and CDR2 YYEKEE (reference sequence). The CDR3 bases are TGTGCCAGCAGCCTATACCGGGACCCATTGGAGCAGTACTTC. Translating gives CASSLYRDPLEQYF.

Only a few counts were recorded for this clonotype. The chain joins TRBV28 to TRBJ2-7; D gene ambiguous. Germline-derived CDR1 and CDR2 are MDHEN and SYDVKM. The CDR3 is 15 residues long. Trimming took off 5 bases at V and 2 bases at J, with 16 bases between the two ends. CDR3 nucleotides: TGTGCCAGCAGTCGGTCCGACGTTATTACCTACGAGCAGTACTTC. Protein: CASSRSDVITYEQYF.

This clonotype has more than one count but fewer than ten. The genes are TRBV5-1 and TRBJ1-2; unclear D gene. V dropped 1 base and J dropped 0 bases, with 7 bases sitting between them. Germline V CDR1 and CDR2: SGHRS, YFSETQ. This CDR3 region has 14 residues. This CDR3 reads CASSLISANYGYTF. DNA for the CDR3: TGCGCCAGCAGCTTGATCTCGGCTAACTATGGCTACACCTTC.

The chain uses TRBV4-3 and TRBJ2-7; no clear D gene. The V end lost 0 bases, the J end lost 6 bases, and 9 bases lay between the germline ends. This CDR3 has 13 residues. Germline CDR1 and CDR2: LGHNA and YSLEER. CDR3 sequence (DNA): TGCGCCAGCAGCCAAGATAGTCTCTCCGAGCAGTACTTC. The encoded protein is CASSQDSLSEQYF.

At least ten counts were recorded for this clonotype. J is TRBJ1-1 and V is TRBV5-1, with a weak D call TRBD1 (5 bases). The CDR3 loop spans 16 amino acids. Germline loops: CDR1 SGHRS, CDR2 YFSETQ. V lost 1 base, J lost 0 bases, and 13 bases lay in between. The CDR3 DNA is TGCGCCAGCAGCTTGATGGTGGGGCCTATGAACACTGAAGCTTTCTTT. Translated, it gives CASSLMVGPMNTEAFF.

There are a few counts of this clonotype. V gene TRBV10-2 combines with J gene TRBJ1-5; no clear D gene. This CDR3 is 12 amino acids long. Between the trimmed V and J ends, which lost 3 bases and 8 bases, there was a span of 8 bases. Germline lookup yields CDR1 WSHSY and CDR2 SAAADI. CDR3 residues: CASSDPRKPQHF. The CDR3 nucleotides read TGCGCCAGCAGTGACCCCAGAAAGCCCCAGCATTTT.

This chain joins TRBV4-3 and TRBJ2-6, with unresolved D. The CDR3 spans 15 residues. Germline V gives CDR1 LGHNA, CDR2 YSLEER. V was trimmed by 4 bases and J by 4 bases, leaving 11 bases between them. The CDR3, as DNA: TGCGCCAGCAGCCGGCAGGTCGGCGGGGCCAACGTCCTGACTTTC. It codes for CASSRQVGGANVLTF.

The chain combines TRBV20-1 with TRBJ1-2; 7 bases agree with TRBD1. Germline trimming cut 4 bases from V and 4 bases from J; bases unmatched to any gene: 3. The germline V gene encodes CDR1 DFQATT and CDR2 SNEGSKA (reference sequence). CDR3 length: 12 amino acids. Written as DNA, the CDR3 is TGCAGTGCTAATGACAGGGCCTATGGCTACACCTTC. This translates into CSANDRAYGYTF.

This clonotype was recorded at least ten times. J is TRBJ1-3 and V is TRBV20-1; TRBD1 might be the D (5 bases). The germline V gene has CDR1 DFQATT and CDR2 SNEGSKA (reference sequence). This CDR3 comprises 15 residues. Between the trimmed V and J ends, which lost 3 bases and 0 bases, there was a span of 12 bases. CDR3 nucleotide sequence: TGCAGTGCTAGTGGGGCAGCCGACTCTGGAAACACCATATATTTT. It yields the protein CSASGAADSGNTIYF.

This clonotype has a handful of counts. The CDR3 DNA is TGTGCCACCAGATACGGGTCGGGTACTGAAGCTTTCTTT. Protein: CATRYGSGTEAFF. The J gene is TRBJ1-1, the V gene TRBV24-1, with D hard to call. Germline V gene data show CDR1 as KGHDR and CDR2 as SFDVKD. The CDR3 is 13 amino acids. The V end lost 7 bases, the J end lost 5 bases, and 13 bases lay between the germline ends.

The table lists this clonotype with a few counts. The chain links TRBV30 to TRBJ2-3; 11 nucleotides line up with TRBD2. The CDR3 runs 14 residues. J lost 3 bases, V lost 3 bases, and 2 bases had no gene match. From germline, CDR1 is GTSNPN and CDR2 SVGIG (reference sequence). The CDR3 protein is CAWRWTSGTDTQYF. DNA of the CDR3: TGTGCCTGGAGGTGGACTAGCGGGACAGATACGCAGTATTTT.